The T cell receptor beta chain described here comes from a study of shared clonotypes between healthy human individuals. Sequencing was performed with immunoSEQ multiplex PCR; in TCRdb, only in-frame clones are kept and a portion is missing. Of 980,000 or so clones in the sample, more than 75% were seen once. The junction had 2 bases not matched to a gene; V was cut back by 0 bases and J by 5 bases. CDR1 MNHEY and CDR2 SVGAGI come from the germline V gene. The CDR3 contains 15 residues. Only one count was recorded for this clone. The rearrangement joins TRBV6-5 to TRBJ1-4; 8 positions agree with TRBD1. This sequence was found in a man in his late teens or twenties in good health. The material sequenced was memory CD4+ T cells sorted from blood. This sample's subset: CD45RA-negative fraction. CDR3 sequence (DNA): TGTGCCAGCAGTTACTCGGGACAGGACAATGAAAAACTGTTTTTT. Residues: CASSYSGQDNEKLFF.